The 3 T cell receptor beta chains listed next were all sequenced from one sample in a study of blood T cell repertoires in COVID-19. The protocol was immunoSEQ multiplex PCR, while the TCRdb copy is restricted to in-frame clones and leaves out a portion. The data show under 75,000 clones, 88% seen once. The sample consisted of peripheral blood. The origin of the receptors is a woman of 80 years or more with active COVID-19.

For the CDR3, the DNA is TGTGCCAGCAGCTTAGAGCAGCGGGGGGCTTACAATGAGCAGTTCTTC. This encodes CASSLEQRGAYNEQFF. This chain connects TRBV7-2 to TRBJ2-1, with 9 nucleotides matching TRBD2. The CDR3 runs to 16 residues. The ends lost 1 base at V and 4 bases at J; junction bases unmatched: 5. Looked up from germline, CDR1 is SGHTA and CDR2 is FQGNSA.

The J gene is TRBJ1-6, the V gene TRBV18; TRBD1 is a possible D gene (6 bases). This CDR3 comprises 16 residues. Germline V gene data show CDR1 as KGHSH and CDR2 as LQKENI. V shed 3 bases and J shed 7 bases, with 16 bases lying between them. CDR3 loop: CASSPGRGGLNSPLHF. Written as DNA, the CDR3 is TGTGCCAGCTCACCTGGGAGGGGGGGCCTCAATTCACCCCTCCACTTT.

V is TRBV6-6 and J is TRBJ2-7, with a possible D match to TRBD1 (5 bases). Germline V gene lookup returns CDR1 MNHNY and CDR2 SVGAGI (reference sequence). CDR3 size: 16 residues. The ends were cut back, 8 bases at V and 3 bases at J, with 23 bases in the middle. Here the CDR3 DNA reads TGTGCCAGCGGCCGCCTGATGGCAGGGTGGAACTACGAGCAGTACTTC. Its protein is CASGRLMAGWNYEQYF.